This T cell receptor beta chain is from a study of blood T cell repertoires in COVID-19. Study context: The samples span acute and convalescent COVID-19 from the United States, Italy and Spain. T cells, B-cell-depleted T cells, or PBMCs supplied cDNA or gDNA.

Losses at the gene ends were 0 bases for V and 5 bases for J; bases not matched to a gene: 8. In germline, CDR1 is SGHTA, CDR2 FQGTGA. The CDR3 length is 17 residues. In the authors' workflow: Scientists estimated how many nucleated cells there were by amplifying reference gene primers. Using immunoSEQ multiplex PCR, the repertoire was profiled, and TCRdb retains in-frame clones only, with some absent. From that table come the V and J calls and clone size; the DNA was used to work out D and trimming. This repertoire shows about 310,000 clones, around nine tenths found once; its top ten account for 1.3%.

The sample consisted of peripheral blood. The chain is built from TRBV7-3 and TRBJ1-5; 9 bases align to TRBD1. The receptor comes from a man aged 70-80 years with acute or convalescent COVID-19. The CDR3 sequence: CASSLTSRDRVYQPQHF. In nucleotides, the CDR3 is TGTGCCAGCAGCTTAACGAGCCGGGACAGGGTTTATCAGCCCCAGCATTTT.